The next 27 T cell receptor beta chains were all read from a single sample in a study of cytomegalovirus exposure and HLA in healthy donors (dated by TCRdb to 2016 to 2017). The library relied on the immunoSEQ multiplex PCR assay. For the multiplex PCR, a mixture combining 60 forward primers for TCR Vbeta segments and 13 reverse primers for TCR Jbeta segments was used. In its TCRdb copy, this immuneACCESS table keeps in-frame sequences only and misses some clones. Where compared with another copy, unresolved V genes explain less than half of these, and the others have no known cause. This sample gives 100,000 to 150,000 clones in total; roughly three quarters of them show up just once. The leading ten clones occupy 0.85% to 1.4% of the sample. Sequencing was done on a sample of PBMCs. Source of these receptors: a woman aged 25 to 39 in good health and CMV-seronegative.

This chain joins TRBV21-1 and TRBJ2-2; the table's D call TRBD1 went unverified against the DNA. TRBV21-1 is noted as a pseudogene. The CDR3 is made up of 15 amino acids. CDR3 bases: TGTGCCCCCGCGCGCCAGGGGGGATCGGCCGGGGAGCTGTTTTTT. This encodes CAPARQGGSAGELFF.

The V call is TRBV4-1, the J call TRBJ2-7; D is possibly TRBD1 (5 bases). There are 19 residues in the CDR3. Trimming pared 1 base from V and 2 bases from J, leaving 24 bases between. Germline V CDR1 and CDR2: MGHRA, YSYEKL. The CDR3 sequence: CASSQVLAPSARAAYEQYF. In DNA form, the CDR3 reads TGCGCCAGCAGCCAAGTTCTCGCTCCCTCAGCCAGGGCCGCCTACGAGCAGTACTTC.

V is TRBV1 and J is TRBJ2-1; TRBD2 is the table's D call, not checked against the DNA. TRBV1 represents a pseudogene. The CDR3 spans 18 residues. CDR3 loop: CTSSLGLAGPHGGNEQFF. The CDR3 DNA is TGCACCAGCAGCCTGGGACTAGCGGGGCCCCACGGGGGGAATGAGCAGTTCTTC.

This chain connects TRBV5-1 to TRBJ2-5; tentative D call: TRBD1 (6 bases). Germline V gene sequence: CDR1 SGHRS, CDR2 YFSETQ. Between the trimmed V and J ends, which lost 4 bases and 3 bases, there was a span of 13 bases. The CDR3 has 14 amino acids. The CDR3 bases are TGCGCCAGCAGCAGAGGACAGAGGGAAGAGACCCAGTACTTC. Translation: CASSRGQREETQYF.

The chain recombines TRBV5-4 with TRBJ1-2; no firm D call. There are 13 residues in the CDR3. V was clipped by 1 base and J by 4 bases, with 8 bases between them. Germline values: CDR1 SGHNT, CDR2 YYREEE (reference sequence). The CDR3 DNA reads as TGTGCCAGCAGCTTGATAAGCGTCTATGGCTACACCTTC. Its protein product is CASSLISVYGYTF.

This sequence joins TRBV19 and TRBJ2-2, with 7 bases fitting TRBD1. The CDR3 length is 17 residues. The ends lost 0 bases at V and 6 bases at J; junction bases unmatched: 10. Germline V gene sequence: CDR1 LNHDA, CDR2 SQIVND (reference sequence). The CDR3 bases are TGTGCCAGTAGTATAGATCTTTGGCAGGGGGTGGCCGGGGAGCTGTTTTTT. Translated: CASSIDLWQGVAGELFF.

The rearrangement joins TRBV6-5 to TRBJ2-3; D gene unclear. The V end lost 8 bases, the J end lost 6 bases, and 18 bases lay between the germline ends. The CDR3 extends over 14 amino acids. From germline, CDR1 is MNHEY and CDR2 SVGAGI. The CDR3 DNA is TGTGCCAGCTCCCCGTCAGTACACACGGATACGCAGTATTTT. It is translated as CASSPSVHTDTQYF.

This clone occurred once. V and J are TRBV6-1 and TRBJ2-2; no firm D call. In germline, CDR1 is MNHNS, CDR2 SASEGT. The CDR3 length is 17 residues. The V and J ends lost 4 bases and 2 bases respectively, with 17 bases between them. CDR3 region: CASSVITAYDNTGELFF. CDR3 in DNA: TGTGCCAGCAGTGTAATCACCGCGTACGATAACACCGGGGAGCTGTTTTTT.

This clone was seen once. The chain recombines TRBV29-1 with TRBJ2-2; the D is unclear. Germline values: CDR1 SQVTM, CDR2 ANQGSEA. V lost 5 bases and J 0 bases, leaving 4 bases between the germline ends. There are 12 residues in the CDR3. CDR3 residues: CSVTPNTGELFF. CDR3 nucleotide sequence: TGCAGCGTTACTCCGAACACCGGGGAGCTGTTTTTT.

The chain combines TRBV7-6 with TRBJ1-6; D is ambiguous. Trimming pared 1 base from V and 5 bases from J, leaving 9 bases between. The CDR3 spans 15 residues. Germline CDR1 reads SGHVS; CDR2 reads FNYEAQ. CDR3 region: CASSLGLADNSPLHF. CDR3 nucleotide sequence: TGTGCCAGCAGCTTAGGGTTAGCAGATAATTCACCCCTCCACTTT. The full variable domain, in which reference TRBV7-6 and TRBJ1-6 provide the parts outside the CDR3, is GAGVSQSPRYKVTKRGQDVALRCDPISGHVSLYWYRQALGQGPEFLTYFNYEAQQDKSGLPNDRFSAERPEGSISTLTIQRTEQRDSAMYRCASSLGLADNSPLHFGNGTRLTVT.

The rearrangement uses TRBV2 and TRBJ1-2; possible D gene TRBD1, 6 bases. CDR1 SNHLY and CDR2 FYNNEI come from the germline V gene. CDR3 length: 13 residues. V was pared by 10 bases and J by 0 bases, with 12 bases between. This CDR3 reads CATSTGSNYGYTF. CDR3 bases: TGTGCCACAAGTACAGGGTCTAACTATGGCTACACCTTC.

This chain links TRBV10-3 with TRBJ2-4; 11 bases are shared with TRBD1. Germline lookup yields CDR1 ENHRY and CDR2 SYGVKD. This CDR3 is built from 15 residues. The V and J ends lost 0 bases and 7 bases, in that order; junction bases with no gene match: 2. The CDR3 coding sequence is TGTGCCATCAGTGAGTCTAGGACAGGGGGCAACATTCAGTACTTC. Translated, it gives CAISESRTGGNIQYF.

J is TRBJ2-2 and V is TRBV7-9, with 8 bases aligning to TRBD2. V was pared by 8 bases and J by 5 bases, with 13 bases of the junction left unmatched. The CDR3 is made up of 16 amino acids. Per germline, CDR1 SEHNR and CDR2 FQNEAQ (reference sequence). The chain's CDR3 is CASPSPRGAQTGELFF. The CDR3, as DNA: TGTGCCAGCCCTTCCCCGCGGGGGGCGCAAACCGGGGAGCTGTTTTTT.

The CDR3 DNA reads TGTGCCAGCAGCAAAGGGATTAGGAGACTAGCGGGACCCTACAATGAGCAGTTCTTC. Protein sequence: CASSKGIRRLAGPYNEQFF. The chain links TRBV21-1 to TRBJ2-1; the table gives TRBD2 as D, unverified against the DNA. TRBV21-1 is tagged as a pseudogene. The CDR3 runs 19 residues.

J is TRBJ1-2 and V is TRBV30, with 9 positions matching TRBD1. This CDR3 is 14 amino acids long. Germline V gene sequence: CDR1 GTSNPN, CDR2 SVGIG (reference sequence). V lost 3 bases to trimming and J lost 3 bases; unmatched junction nucleotides: 5. The CDR3 spells CAWSTGGRYYGYTF. In DNA form, the CDR3 reads TGTGCCTGGAGCACAGGGGGCCGTTACTATGGCTACACCTTC.

The rearrangement links TRBV7-6 to TRBJ2-5; the D gene is possibly TRBD2 (6 bases). Trimming left V 3 bases short and J 5 bases short, with 10 bases between. Germline V gives CDR1 SGHVS, CDR2 FNYEAQ. The CDR3 is 13 residues long. The chain's CDR3 is CASSLAGKETQYF. CDR3 bases: TGTGCCAGCAGCTTGGCGGGGAAGGAGACCCAGTACTTC. Drawing the rest from reference TRBV7-6 and TRBJ2-5, the complete variable domain is GAGVSQSPRYKVTKRGQDVALRCDPISGHVSLYWYRQALGQGPEFLTYFNYEAQQDKSGLPNDRFSAERPEGSISTLTIQRTEQRDSAMYRCASSLAGKETQYFGPGTRLLVL.

The chain employs TRBV4-1 and TRBJ2-1, with a possible D match to TRBD2 (6 bases). The V gene's germline CDR1 is MGHRA and CDR2 YSYEKL. V gave up 4 bases and J gave up 8 bases, with 18 bases separating them. The CDR3 length is 15 residues. The CDR3 DNA follows: TGCGCCAGCAGCCCGCGGGATCCGCCGGTTGATGAGCAGTTCTTC. This sequence encodes CASSPRDPPVDEQFF.

This clone was counted once. The J gene is TRBJ1-2, the V gene TRBV6-5; possible D gene TRBD1, 5 bases. CDR1 and CDR2 (germline): MNHEY, SVGAGI. The CDR3 length is 13 residues. Trimming left V 7 bases short and J 4 bases short, with 13 bases between. The CDR3 DNA sequence: TGTGCCAGCACCACCCCCGACAGCTATGGCTACACCTTC. It is translated as CASTTPDSYGYTF.

The CDR3 DNA reads as TGTGCCAGCAGCCCCCAGACAGGGGGTGGTGAAGCTTTCTTT. Residues: CASSPQTGGGEAFF. The chain links TRBV7-9 to TRBJ1-1, with TRBD1 identical over 9 bases. The CDR3 sequence is 14 residues long. CDR1 SEHNR and CDR2 FQNEAQ come from the germline V gene (reference sequence). V shed 5 bases, J shed 7 bases, and the junction held 8 bases outside the gene matches.

On this clone itself: Other DNA sequences within the sample encode an identical CDR3. This chain joins TRBV19 and TRBJ1-1, with TRBD1 matching 7 bases. The CDR3 consists of 14 residues. V was pared by 4 bases and J by 4 bases, with 6 bases of the junction left unmatched. In germline, CDR1 is LNHDA, CDR2 SQIVND (reference sequence). CDR3 nucleotide sequence: TGTGCCAGTAGTACCCGACAGGGAGGCACTGAAGCTTTCTTT. Protein: CASSTRQGGTEAFF.

The V and J genes are TRBV18 and TRBJ2-5, with D perhaps TRBD2 (5 bases). The CDR3 sequence is 14 residues long. The germline V gene encodes CDR1 KGHSH and CDR2 LQKENI. Trimming took 3 bases from V and 2 from J, leaving 10 bases between them. CDR3: CASSPRGLQETQYF. CDR3 sequence (DNA): TGTGCCAGCTCACCCAGAGGGCTACAAGAGACCCAGTACTTC.

This clone was observed a single time. The CDR3 loop is CASSALRLVEETQYF. The CDR3, as DNA: TGTGCCAGCAGCGCCCTTCGACTAGTAGAAGAGACCCAGTACTTC. The chain combines TRBV7-6 with TRBJ2-5; D may be TRBD2 (6 bases). The germline V and J ends were trimmed by 5 bases and 3 bases, with 16 bases remaining between them. The CDR3 covers 15 residues. Germline assignment: CDR1 SGHVS and CDR2 FNYEAQ.

This chain joins TRBV28 and TRBJ1-3, with TRBD1 as a possible D gene (5 bases). The CDR3 is made up of 16 amino acids. The V gene lost 5 bases and the J gene lost 0 bases, with 14 bases spanning the gap. In germline, CDR1 is MDHEN, CDR2 SYDVKM. The CDR3 DNA is TGTGCCAGCAGTCGTTTTGGGGGGAGCTCTGGAAACACCATATATTTT. It translates to CASSRFGGSSGNTIYF.

This rearrangement joins TRBV6-6 to TRBJ2-3; the D gene is possibly TRBD2 (5 bases). V shed 0 bases and J shed 1 base, with 11 bases lying between them. The CDR3 length is 16 residues. The V gene's germline CDR1 is MNHNY and CDR2 SVGAGI (reference sequence). The CDR3 DNA reads TGTGCCAGCAGTTACTCTGCTCGGCGGGGCACAGATACGCAGTATTTT. This translates into CASSYSARRGTDTQYF.

This clone was detected only once. This chain links TRBV9 with TRBJ2-7; tentative D call: TRBD1 (6 bases). CDR3 size: 14 residues. The germline V and J ends were trimmed by 4 bases and 0 bases, with 11 bases remaining between them. Germline V gives CDR1 SGDLS, CDR2 YYNGEE. CDR3 bases: TGTGCCAGCAGCCCTGGACAGAGCTCCTACGAGCAGTACTTC. It specifies CASSPGQSSYEQYF.

This chain joins TRBV18 and TRBJ1-1; TRBD1 is a possible D gene (5 bases). V lost 2 bases and J 0 bases, leaving 13 bases between the germline ends. Germline V gene data show CDR1 as KGHSH and CDR2 as LQKENI. CDR3 length: 16 residues. DNA for the CDR3: TGTGCCAGCTCACCAAGCTCTGGACATCTGAACACTGAAGCTTTCTTT. This encodes CASSPSSGHLNTEAFF.

Remarks on this clone: The junction does not match germline at one end; this may be a read error. The rearrangement links TRBV7-9 to TRBJ1-4; D may be TRBD1 (5 bases). This CDR3 is 14 amino acids long. Germline V gene lookup returns CDR1 SEHNR and CDR2 FQNEAQ (reference sequence). CDR3 protein: CSSSLGTGGEKLFF. CDR3 DNA: TGTTCCAGCAGCTTGGGGACGGGGGGTGAAAAACTGTTTTTT.